The sequence of this TCR beta chain was determined in a study of blood T cells in healthy people across ages. CDR3 length: 14 amino acids. Trimming shortened V by 0 bases and J by 6 bases, and 12 bases separated the two germline ends. Germline lookup yields CDR1 SGHRS and CDR2 YFSETQ. This clonotype came up many times. Its target is unknown. A second about 7 to 12 cycle PCR used barcoded and J-beta primers. Every molecule of cDNA carried a tag from a template-switch adaptor with 12 random nucleotides. From the 5' RACE reads, TCRdb called clonotypes with MiXCR, one entry per CDR3 protein. This sample has approximately 1,000,000 distinct CDR3 sequences, with less than 45% found just once. Study findings and constraints: Shifts in expanded clonotypes may have been confounded by donor CMV status, which was unknown. Long-lived donors exceeded aged donors in naive CD4+ cells and diversity. As age increased, TCR beta diversity per million T cells fell in a roughly linear fashion.

The rearrangement uses TRBV5-1 and TRBJ1-2, with D unresolved. Material: blood. The clonotype was recovered from a young man in good health. CDR3 nucleotide sequence: TGCGCCAGCAGCTTGGACACGGGTATGGATGGCTACACCTTC. This gives the protein CASSLDTGMDGYTF. The full variable domain, with the rest looked up from reference TRBV5-1 and TRBJ1-2, is KAGVTQTPRYLIKTRGQQVTLSCSPISGHRSVSWYQQTPGQGLQFLFEYFSETQRNKGNFPGRFSGRQFSNSRSEMNVSTLELGDSALYLCASSLDTGMDGYTFGSGTRLTVV.